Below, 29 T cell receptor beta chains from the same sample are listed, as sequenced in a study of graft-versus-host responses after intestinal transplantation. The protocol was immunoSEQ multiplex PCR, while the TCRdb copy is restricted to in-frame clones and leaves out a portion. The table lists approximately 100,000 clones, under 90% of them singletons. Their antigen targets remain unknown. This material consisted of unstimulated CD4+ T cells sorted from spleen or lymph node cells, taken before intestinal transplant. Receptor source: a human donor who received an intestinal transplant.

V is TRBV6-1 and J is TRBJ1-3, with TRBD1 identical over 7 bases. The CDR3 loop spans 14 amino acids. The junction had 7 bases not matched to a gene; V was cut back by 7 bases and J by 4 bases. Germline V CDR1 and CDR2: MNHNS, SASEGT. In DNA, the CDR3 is TGTGCCAGCACTTTCTGGGACAGCGGAAACACCATATATTTT. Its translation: CASTFWDSGNTIYF.

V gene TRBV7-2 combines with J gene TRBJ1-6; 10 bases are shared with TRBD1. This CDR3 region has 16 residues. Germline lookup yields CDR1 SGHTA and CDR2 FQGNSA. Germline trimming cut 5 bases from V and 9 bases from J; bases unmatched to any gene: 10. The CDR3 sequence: CASSQNPGDRGSPLHF. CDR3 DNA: TGTGCCAGCAGCCAAAACCCCGGGGACAGGGGTTCACCCCTCCACTTT.

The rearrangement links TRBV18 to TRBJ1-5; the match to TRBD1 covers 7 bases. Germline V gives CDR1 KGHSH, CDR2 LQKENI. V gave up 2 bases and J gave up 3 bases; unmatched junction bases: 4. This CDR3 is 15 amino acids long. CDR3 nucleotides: TGTGCCAGCTCACCAAGAGAGGGGGCCAATCAGCCCCAGCATTTT. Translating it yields CASSPREGANQPQHF. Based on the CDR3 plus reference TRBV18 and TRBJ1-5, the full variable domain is NAGVMQNPRHLVRRRGQEARLRCSPMKGHSHVYWYRQLPEEGLKFMVYLQKENIIDESGMPKERFSAEFPKEGPSILRIQQVVRGDSAAYFCASSPREGANQPQHFGDGTRLSIL.

This CDR3 reads CASSFRGTAYEQYF. The CDR3 coding sequence is TGCGCCAGCAGCTTCCGGGGGACAGCCTACGAGCAGTACTTC. This chain joins TRBV5-1 and TRBJ2-7; perhaps TRBD1 as D (7 bases). The V end lost 2 bases, the J end lost 2 bases, and 11 bases lay between the germline ends. The CDR3 is 14 amino acids. Germline CDR1 reads SGHRS; CDR2 reads YFSETQ.

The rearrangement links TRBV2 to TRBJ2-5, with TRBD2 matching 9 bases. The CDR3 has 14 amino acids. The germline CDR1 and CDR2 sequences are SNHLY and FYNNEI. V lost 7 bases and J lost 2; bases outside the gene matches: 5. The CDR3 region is CASNPAGGQETQYF. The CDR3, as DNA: TGTGCCAGCAATCCGGCGGGGGGGCAAGAGACCCAGTACTTC.

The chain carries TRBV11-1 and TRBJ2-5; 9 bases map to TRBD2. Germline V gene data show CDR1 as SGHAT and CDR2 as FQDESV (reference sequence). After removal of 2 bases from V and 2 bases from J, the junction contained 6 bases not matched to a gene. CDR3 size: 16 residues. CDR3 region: CASSLLSGGAQETQYF. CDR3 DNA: TGTGCCAGCAGCTTACTTAGCGGGGGAGCTCAAGAGACCCAGTACTTC.

The CDR3 nucleotides read TGTGCCAGCCGACTAAGTTCAGACAGGGGCTATGGCTACACCTTC. Translation: CASRLSSDRGYGYTF. The chain carries TRBV5-4 and TRBJ1-2, with 8 bases that match TRBD1. V lost 7 bases to trimming and J lost 4 bases; unmatched junction nucleotides: 12. The CDR3 loop spans 15 amino acids. Germline V gene data show CDR1 as SGHNT and CDR2 as YYREEE (reference sequence).

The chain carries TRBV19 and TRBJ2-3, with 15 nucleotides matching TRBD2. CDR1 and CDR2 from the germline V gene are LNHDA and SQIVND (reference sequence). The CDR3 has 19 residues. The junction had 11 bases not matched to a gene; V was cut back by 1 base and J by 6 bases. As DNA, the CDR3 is TGTGCCAGTAGTATAGTTCAAAGGACTAGCGGGGGGGCCCGTGATACGCAGTATTTT. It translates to CASSIVQRTSGGARDTQYF.

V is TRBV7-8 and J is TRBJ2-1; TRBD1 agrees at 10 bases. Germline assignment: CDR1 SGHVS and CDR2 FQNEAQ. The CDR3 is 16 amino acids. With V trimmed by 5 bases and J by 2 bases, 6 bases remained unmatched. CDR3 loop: CASSPRDRGTYNEQFF. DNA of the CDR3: TGTGCCAGCAGCCCCCGGGACAGGGGAACCTACAATGAGCAGTTCTTC.

The chain's CDR3 is CASSQNRDRAGELFF. CDR3 nucleotide sequence: TGTGCCAGCAGCCAAAACCGGGACAGGGCCGGGGAGCTGTTTTTT. The rearrangement joins TRBV6-1 to TRBJ2-2; 9 bases are a match to TRBD1. Germline V gene lookup returns CDR1 MNHNS and CDR2 SASEGT. This CDR3 comprises 15 residues. Trimming took 6 bases from V and 6 from J; bases not matched to a gene: 8.

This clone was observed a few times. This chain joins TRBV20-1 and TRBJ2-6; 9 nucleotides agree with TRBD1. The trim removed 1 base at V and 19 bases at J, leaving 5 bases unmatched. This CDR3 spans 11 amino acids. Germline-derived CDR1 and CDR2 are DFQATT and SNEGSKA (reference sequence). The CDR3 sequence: CSARGDRAVTF. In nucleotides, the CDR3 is TGCAGTGCTAGAGGGGACAGGGCCGTCACTTTC.

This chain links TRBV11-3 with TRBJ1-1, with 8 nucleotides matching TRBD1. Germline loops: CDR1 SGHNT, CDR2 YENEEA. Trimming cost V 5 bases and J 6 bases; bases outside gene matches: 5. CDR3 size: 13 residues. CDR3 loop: CASSRTGGSEAFF. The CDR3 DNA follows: TGTGCCAGCAGCCGCACAGGGGGGTCTGAAGCTTTCTTT. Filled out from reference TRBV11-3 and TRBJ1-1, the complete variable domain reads EAGVVQSPRYKIIEKKQPVAFWCNPISGHNTLYWYLQNLGQGPELLIRYENEEAVDDSQLPKDRFSAERLKGVDSTLKIQPAELGDSAVYLCASSRTGGSEAFFGQGTRLTVV.

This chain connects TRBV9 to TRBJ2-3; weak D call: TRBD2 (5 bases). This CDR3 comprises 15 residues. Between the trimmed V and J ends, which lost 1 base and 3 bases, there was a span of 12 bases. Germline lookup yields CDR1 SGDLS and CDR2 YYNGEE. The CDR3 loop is CASSVTGRETDTQYF. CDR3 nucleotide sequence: TGTGCCAGCAGCGTAACGGGAAGGGAGACAGATACGCAGTATTTT.

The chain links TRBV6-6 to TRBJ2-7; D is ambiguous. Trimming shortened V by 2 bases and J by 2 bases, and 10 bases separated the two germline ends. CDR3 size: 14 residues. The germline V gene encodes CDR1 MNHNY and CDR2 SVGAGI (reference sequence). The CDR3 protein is CASSYGRPAYEQYF. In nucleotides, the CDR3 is TGTGCCAGCAGTTACGGGCGCCCCGCCTACGAGCAGTACTTC.

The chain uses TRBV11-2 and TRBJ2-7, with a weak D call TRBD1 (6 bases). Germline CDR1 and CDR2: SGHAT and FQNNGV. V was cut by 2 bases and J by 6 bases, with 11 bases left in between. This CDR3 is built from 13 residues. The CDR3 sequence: CASSLQGTPEQYF. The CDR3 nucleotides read TGTGCCAGCAGCTTACAGGGGACCCCCGAGCAGTACTTC.

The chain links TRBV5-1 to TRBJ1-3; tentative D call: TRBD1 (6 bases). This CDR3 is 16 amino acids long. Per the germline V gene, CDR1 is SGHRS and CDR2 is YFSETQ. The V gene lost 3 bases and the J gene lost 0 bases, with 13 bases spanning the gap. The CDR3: CASSSSTGPSGNTIYF. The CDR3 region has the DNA TGCGCCAGCAGCTCGTCGACAGGCCCCTCTGGAAACACCATATATTTT.

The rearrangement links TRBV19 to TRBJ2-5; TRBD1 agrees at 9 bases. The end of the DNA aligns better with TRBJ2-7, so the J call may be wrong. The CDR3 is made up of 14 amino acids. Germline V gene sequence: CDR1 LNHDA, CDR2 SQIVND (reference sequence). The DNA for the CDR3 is TGTGCCAGTAGACCCGGGGACAGGGCCCACGAGCAGTACTTC. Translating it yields CASRPGDRAHEQYF.

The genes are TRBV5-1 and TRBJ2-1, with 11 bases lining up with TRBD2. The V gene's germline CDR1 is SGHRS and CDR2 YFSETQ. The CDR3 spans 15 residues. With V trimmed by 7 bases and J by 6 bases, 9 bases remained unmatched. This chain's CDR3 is CASLAGGRGVNEQFF. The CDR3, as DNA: TGCGCCAGCCTAGCGGGGGGCCGAGGGGTCAATGAGCAGTTCTTC.

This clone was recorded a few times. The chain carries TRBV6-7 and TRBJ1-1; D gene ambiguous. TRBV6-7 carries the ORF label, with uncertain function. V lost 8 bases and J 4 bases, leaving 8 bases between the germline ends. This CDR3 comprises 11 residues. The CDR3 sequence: CASWAATEAFF. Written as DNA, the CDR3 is TGTGCCAGCTGGGCAGCCACTGAAGCTTTCTTT.

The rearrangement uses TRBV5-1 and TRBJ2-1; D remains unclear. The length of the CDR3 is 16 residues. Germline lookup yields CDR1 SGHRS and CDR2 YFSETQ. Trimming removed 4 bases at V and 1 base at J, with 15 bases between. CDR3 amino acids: CASSQLALDSYNEQFF. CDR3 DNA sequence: TGCGCCAGCAGCCAATTAGCCCTTGATTCCTACAATGAGCAGTTCTTC.

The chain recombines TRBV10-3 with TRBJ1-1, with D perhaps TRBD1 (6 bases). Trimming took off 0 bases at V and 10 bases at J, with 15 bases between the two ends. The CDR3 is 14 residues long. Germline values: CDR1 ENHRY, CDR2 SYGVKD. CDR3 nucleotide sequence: TGTGCCATCAGTGAGTCGGGGGGGGGCCGGGTAGCTTTCTTT. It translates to CAISESGGGRVAFF.

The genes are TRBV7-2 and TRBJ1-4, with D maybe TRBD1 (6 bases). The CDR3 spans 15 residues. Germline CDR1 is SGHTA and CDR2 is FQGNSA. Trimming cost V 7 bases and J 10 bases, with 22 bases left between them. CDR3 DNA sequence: TGTGCCAGCAACCGAGAGGGGGGGGCCGGTGGAAAACTGTTTTTT. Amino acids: CASNREGGAGGKLFF.

The CDR3 here is CASSYLGGETQYF. CDR3 DNA: TGTGCCAGCAGTTACCTCGGAGGGGAGACCCAGTACTTC. The chain uses TRBV6-5 and TRBJ2-5; the D gene is possibly TRBD2 (6 bases). The CDR3 has 13 residues. Germline CDR1 MNHEY, CDR2 SVGAGI. Trimming removed 2 bases from V and 5 bases from J, with 9 bases in between.

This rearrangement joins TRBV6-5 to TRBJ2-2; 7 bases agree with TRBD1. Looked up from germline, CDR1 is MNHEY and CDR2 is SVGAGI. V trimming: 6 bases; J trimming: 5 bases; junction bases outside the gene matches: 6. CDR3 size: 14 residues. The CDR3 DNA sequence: TGTGCCAGCAGGCAGGGGGTGTGGACCGGGGAGCTGTTTTTT. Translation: CASRQGVWTGELFF.

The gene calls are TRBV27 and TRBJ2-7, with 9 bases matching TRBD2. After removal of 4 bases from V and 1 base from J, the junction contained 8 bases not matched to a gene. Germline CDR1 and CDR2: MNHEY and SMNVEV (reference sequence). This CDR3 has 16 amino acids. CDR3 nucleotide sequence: TGTGCCAGCAGTTATCTCGCTAGCGGGGCTTCCTACGAGCAGTACTTC. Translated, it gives CASSYLASGASYEQYF.

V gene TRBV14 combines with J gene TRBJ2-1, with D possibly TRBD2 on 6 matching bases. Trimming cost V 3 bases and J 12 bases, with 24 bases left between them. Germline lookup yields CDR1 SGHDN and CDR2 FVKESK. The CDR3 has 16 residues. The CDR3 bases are TGTGCCAGCAGCCAGTTGGCTCGCAGGGAGGAGAAAGCGCAGTTCTTC. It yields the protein CASSQLARREEKAQFF.

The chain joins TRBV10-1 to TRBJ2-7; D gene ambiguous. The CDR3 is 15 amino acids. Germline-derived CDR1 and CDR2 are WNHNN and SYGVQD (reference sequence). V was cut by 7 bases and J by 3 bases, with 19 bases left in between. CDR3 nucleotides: TGCGCCAGCAAAGTCCCCAGGATGGTATGCTACGAGCAGTACTTC. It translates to CASKVPRMVCYEQYF.

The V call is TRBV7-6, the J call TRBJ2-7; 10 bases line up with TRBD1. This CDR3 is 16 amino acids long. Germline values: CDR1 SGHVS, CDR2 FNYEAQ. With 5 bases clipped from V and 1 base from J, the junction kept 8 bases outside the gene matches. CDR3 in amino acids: CASSGDRGRGSYEQYF. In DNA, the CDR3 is TGTGCCAGCAGCGGAGACAGGGGGCGCGGATCCTACGAGCAGTACTTC.

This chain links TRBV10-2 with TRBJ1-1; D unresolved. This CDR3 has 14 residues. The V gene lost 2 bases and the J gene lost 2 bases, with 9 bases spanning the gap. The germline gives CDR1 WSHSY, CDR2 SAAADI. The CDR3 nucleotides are TGCGCCAGCAGTGAGCCAGGAATTAACACTGAAGCTTTCTTT. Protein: CASSEPGINTEAFF.